These T cell receptor beta chains were read from a single sample in a study of T cell responses to AZD1222 COVID-19 vaccine. This table comes from immunoSEQ multiplex PCR, and its TCRdb copy is limited to in-frame clones, with some not included. The sample holds under 200,000 clones, about 89% seen once. The sample was peripheral blood, taken on day 0 of AZD1222 vaccination. These receptors originate from an adult in good health. CDR3s include the opening cysteine and the closing phenylalanine or tryptophan. The D gene is left open where the match is weak. Expanded clones get a size class; other rows say once, few or many, or leave the size out.

TGTGCCAGCAGCCCCCGATCGAGGGCCCCGTGGGGTGGCTACACCTTC	CASSPRSRAPWGGYTF	.	TRBV28	TRBJ1-2	.
TGTGCCAGCAGCGTAGGGGGGACAGGGGTAGGCGAGCAGTACTTC	CASSVGGTGVGEQYF	TRBD1	TRBV9	TRBJ2-7	.
TGTGCCAGCAGCCCCCGGGCCTCCAGGGGCTATGGCTACACCTTC	CASSPRASRGYGYTF	.	TRBV3-1/TRBV3-2	TRBJ1-2	.
TGTGCCAGCAGTGACTCGGGGGCTGGGGCCAACGTCCTGACTTTC	CASSDSGAGANVLTF	.	TRBV6-4	TRBJ2-6	.
TGTGCCAGCAGCCAAACCGACAGGGGGCCTAGTGGCTACACCTTC	CASSQTDRGPSGYTF	TRBD1	TRBV5-4	TRBJ1-2	.
TGTGCCAGCAGCAAGACAGGCAATCAGCCCCAGCATTTT	CASSKTGNQPQHF	.	TRBV12-3/TRBV12-4	TRBJ1-5	.
TGTGCCAGCAGCCCCGGACAGGGGGCCTACGAGCAGTACTTC	CASSPGQGAYEQYF	TRBD1	TRBV7-9	TRBJ2-7	.
TGTGCCAGCAGCTTAGAAGACAGGGGGCTGGACGAGCAGTACTTC	CASSLEDRGLDEQYF	TRBD1	TRBV11-2	TRBJ2-7	.
TGTGCCAGCACCCCCAGGTCAACGGGGCGGAGGTCCTACGAGCAGTACTTC	CASTPRSTGRRSYEQYF	.	TRBV6-2/TRBV6-3	TRBJ2-7	once
TGTGCCAGCAGCTTGGGGCTTAAAGCAGCGGGGGACAATGAGCAGTTCTTC	CASSLGLKAAGDNEQFF	TRBD2	TRBV5-4	TRBJ2-1	.
TGTGCCAGTAGTTTCGGGGGATATTCTGGAAACACCATATATTTT	CASSFGGYSGNTIYF	.	TRBV19	TRBJ1-3	.
TGTGCCAGCAGCATCCCCGGGAGGAGAAACACTGAAGCTTTCTTT	CASSIPGRRNTEAFF	.	TRBV7-2	TRBJ1-1	.
TGTGCCAACAGAGACAGGGGCAACGGGGAGCTGTTTTTT	CANRDRGNGELFF	TRBD1	TRBV6-5	TRBJ2-2	.
TGCGCCAGCAGCTTGGTGGGGACTAACTATGGCTACACCTTC	CASSLVGTNYGYTF	.	TRBV5-1	TRBJ1-2	.
TGTGCCAGCAGTGAGGGGGTTGGCCAGCCCCAGCATTTT	CASSEGVGQPQHF	.	TRBV6-4	TRBJ1-5	.
TGTGCCAGCAGCTTAAATTCGTTAACGGGGGAAAAACTGTTTTTT	CASSLNSLTGEKLFF	.	TRBV7-9	TRBJ1-4	.
TGTGCCACCAGCGGATTGACGGGGTTTCTGTTTTTT	CATSGLTGFLFF	.	TRBV15	TRBJ1-4	.
TGTGCCAGCAGTCTATTGGGGGGTACTAATGAAAAACTGTTTTTT	CASSLLGGTNEKLFF	.	TRBV28	TRBJ1-4	.
TGTGCCAGCCACGGAGGGAGAGAGGGCTCCTACGAGCAGTACTTC	CASHGGREGSYEQYF	.	TRBV27	TRBJ2-7	.
TGCGCCAGCAGCCCAGACTCGACTAGCGGGAGCCTCTCCTACAATGAGCAGTTCTTC	CASSPDSTSGSLSYNEQFF	TRBD2	TRBV4-3	TRBJ2-1	.
TGCAGCGTCCAACAGGCGACTAATGAAAAACTGTTTTTT	CSVQQATNEKLFF	.	TRBV29-1	TRBJ1-4	.
TGTGCCAGCAGAAATATCACACCTAACTATGGCTACACCTTC	CASRNITPNYGYTF	.	TRBV27	TRBJ1-2	.
TGTGCCAGCAGCTTAAATGGGGTGTGGGGAAACACCATATATTTT	CASSLNGVWGNTIYF	.	TRBV11-2	TRBJ1-3	.
TGTGCCAGTAGTATCCTAGCGGGGGGTCTCACAGATACGCAGTATTTT	CASSILAGGLTDTQYF	TRBD2	TRBV19	TRBJ2-3	.
TGTGCCAGCATCCCCGGGACAGCCTTCTACGAGCAGTACTTC	CASIPGTAFYEQYF	TRBD1	TRBV2	TRBJ2-7	.
TGTGCCAGCAGCCACCAGCGGGCGGGAGGCAACGAGCAGTACTTC	CASSHQRAGGNEQYF	TRBD2	TRBV7-8	TRBJ2-7	.
TGTGCCAGCAGCTTACCGGGGGGGCCCTCCAGCTACACCTTC	CASSLPGGPSSYTF	.	TRBV7-2	TRBJ1-2	.
TGTGCCAGCAGCTTTCGACAGGGGACGTCTTTCTTT	CASSFRQGTSFF	TRBD1	TRBV5-8	TRBJ1-1	.
TGTGCCAGCAGCCAGGGACTAGCGGGAGACTACAATGAGCAGTTCTTC	CASSQGLAGDYNEQFF	TRBD2	TRBV4-2	TRBJ2-1	.
TGTGCCAGCACCGGGTCGACTGGAGAAAACTACAATGAGCAGTTCTTC	CASTGSTGENYNEQFF	.	TRBV5-4	TRBJ2-1	.
TGCGCCAGCAGCCCCGGGACCGACGAGCAGTACTTC	CASSPGTDEQYF	.	TRBV4-1	TRBJ2-7	few
TGTGCCAGCAGTTACAGGTCCAACTATGGCTACACCTTC	CASSYRSNYGYTF	.	TRBV6-5	TRBJ1-2	.
TGTGCCAGCAGCTTAGGACAGGGAGTGGCTGAAGCTTTCTTT	CASSLGQGVAEAFF	TRBD1	TRBV11-2	TRBJ1-1	.
TGCGCCAGCAGCCCCCGGACAGGCCCTTCATACGAGCAGTACTTC	CASSPRTGPSYEQYF	TRBD1	TRBV4-3	TRBJ2-7	.
TGTGCCAGCAGCGTACAGGGGGGAACAGATACGCAGTATTTT	CASSVQGGTDTQYF	TRBD1	TRBV5-4	TRBJ2-3	.
TGTGCCAGCTCACCAAACACTCGCTACAATGAGCAGTTCTTC	CASSPNTRYNEQFF	.	TRBV18	TRBJ2-1	.
TGTGCCATCAGTAAAGAGGGTAACACTGAAGCTTTCTTT	CAISKEGNTEAFF	.	TRBV10-3	TRBJ1-1	.
TGTGCCAGCATGGGGGACAGTGAGGGCGGGGAGCTGTTTTTT	CASMGDSEGGELFF	TRBD1	TRBV2	TRBJ2-2	.
TGTGCCAGCAGCTTCTGGGGCTATGATGGCTACACCTTC	CASSFWGYDGYTF	.	TRBV7-6	TRBJ1-2	few
TGTGCCAGCAGTACCCTAACTAGGGGGGAAGATGGCTACACCTTC	CASSTLTRGEDGYTF	.	TRBV27	TRBJ1-2	.
TGTGCCAGCAGTTCAAGGACAGTTTCACCCAATCAGCCCCAGCATTTT	CASSSRTVSPNQPQHF	.	TRBV28	TRBJ1-5	.